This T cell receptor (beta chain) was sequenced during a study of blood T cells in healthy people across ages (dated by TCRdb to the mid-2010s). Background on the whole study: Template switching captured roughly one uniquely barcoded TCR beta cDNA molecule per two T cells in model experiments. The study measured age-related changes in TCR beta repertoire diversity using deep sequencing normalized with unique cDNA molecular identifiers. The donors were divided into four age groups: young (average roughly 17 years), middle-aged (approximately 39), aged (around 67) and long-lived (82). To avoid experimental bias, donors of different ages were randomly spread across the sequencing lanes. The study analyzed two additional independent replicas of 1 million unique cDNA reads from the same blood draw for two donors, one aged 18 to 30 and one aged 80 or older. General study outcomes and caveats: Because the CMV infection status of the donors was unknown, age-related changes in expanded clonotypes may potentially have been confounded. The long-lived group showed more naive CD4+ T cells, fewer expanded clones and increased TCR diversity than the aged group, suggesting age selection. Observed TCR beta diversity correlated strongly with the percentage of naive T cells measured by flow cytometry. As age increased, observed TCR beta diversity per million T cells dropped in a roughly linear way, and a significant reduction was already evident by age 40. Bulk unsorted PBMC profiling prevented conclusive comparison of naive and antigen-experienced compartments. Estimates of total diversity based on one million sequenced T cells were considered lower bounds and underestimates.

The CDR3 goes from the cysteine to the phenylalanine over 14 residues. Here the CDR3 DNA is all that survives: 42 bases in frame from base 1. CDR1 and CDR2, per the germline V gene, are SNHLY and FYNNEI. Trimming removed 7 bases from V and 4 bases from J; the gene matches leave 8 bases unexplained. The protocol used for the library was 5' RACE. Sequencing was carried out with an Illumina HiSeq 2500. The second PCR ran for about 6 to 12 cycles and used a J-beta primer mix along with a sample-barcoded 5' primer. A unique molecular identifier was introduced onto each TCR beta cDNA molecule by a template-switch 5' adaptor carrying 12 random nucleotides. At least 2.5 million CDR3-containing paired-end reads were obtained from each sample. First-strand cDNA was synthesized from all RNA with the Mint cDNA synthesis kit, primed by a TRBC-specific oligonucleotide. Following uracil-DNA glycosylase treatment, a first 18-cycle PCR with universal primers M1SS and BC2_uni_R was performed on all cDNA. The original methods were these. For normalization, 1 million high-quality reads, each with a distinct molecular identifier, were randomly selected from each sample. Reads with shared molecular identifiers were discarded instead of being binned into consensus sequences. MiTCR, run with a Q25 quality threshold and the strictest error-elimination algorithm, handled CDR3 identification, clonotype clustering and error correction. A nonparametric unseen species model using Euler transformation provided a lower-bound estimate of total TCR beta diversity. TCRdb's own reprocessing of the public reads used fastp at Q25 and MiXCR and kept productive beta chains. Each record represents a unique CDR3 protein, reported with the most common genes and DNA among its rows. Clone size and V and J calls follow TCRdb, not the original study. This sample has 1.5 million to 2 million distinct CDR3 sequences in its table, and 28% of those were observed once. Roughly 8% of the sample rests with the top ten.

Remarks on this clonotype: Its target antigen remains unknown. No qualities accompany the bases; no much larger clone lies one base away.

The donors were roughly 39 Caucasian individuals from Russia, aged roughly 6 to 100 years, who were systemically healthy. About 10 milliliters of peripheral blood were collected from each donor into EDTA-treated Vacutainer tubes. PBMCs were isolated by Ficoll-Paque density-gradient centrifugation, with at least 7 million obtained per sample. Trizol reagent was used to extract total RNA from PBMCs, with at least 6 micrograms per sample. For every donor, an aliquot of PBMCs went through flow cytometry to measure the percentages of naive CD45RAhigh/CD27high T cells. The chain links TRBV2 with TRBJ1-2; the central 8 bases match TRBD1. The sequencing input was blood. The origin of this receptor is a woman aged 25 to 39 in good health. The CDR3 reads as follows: CASKLLQGGYGYTF. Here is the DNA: TGTGCCAGCAAACTACTACAGGGGGGCTATGGCTACACCTTC.